The 13 T cell receptor beta chains listed next were all sequenced from one sample in a study of blood T cell repertoires in COVID-19. Profiled with immunoSEQ multiplex PCR; TCRdb holds only in-frame clones, not every one. Of around 440,000 clones in the sample, around 89% are singletons; the top ten hold 10% to 15%. Sequencing input: peripheral blood. Source of these receptors: a woman aged 45-65 years with COVID-19, enrolled during active disease.

The V and J genes are TRBV6-6 and TRBJ1-3; no clear D gene. V dropped 5 bases and J dropped 0 bases, with 14 bases sitting between them. Germline loops: CDR1 MNHNY, CDR2 SVGAGI (reference sequence). The CDR3 sequence is 16 residues long. CDR3 DNA: TGTGCCAGCAGTAAACCGCGAGAGAGCTCTGGAAACACCATATATTTT. Protein product: CASSKPRESSGNTIYF.

Note on this clone: Other DNA sequences of this sample code for an identical CDR3. This chain links TRBV6-5 with TRBJ1-1, with a weak D call TRBD1 (5 bases). Germline V gene lookup returns CDR1 MNHEY and CDR2 SVGAGI. V lost 5 bases and J 0 bases, leaving 10 bases between the germline ends. CDR3 length: 14 residues. CDR3 amino acids: CASSPDRMNTEAFF. In DNA form, the CDR3 reads TGTGCCAGCAGTCCCGACAGAATGAACACTGAAGCTTTCTTT.

The genes are TRBV30 and TRBJ1-5; 8 bases are a match to TRBD1. V lost 5 bases to trimming and J lost 5 bases; unmatched junction nucleotides: 8. Germline-derived CDR1 and CDR2 are GTSNPN and SVGIG (reference sequence). CDR3 size: 14 residues. Here the CDR3 reads CAWQTGASDQPQHF. CDR3 nucleotides: TGTGCCTGGCAGACAGGGGCGTCGGATCAGCCCCAGCATTTT.

The genes are TRBV6-4 and TRBJ1-1; no reliable D call. V was clipped by 6 bases and J by 3 bases, with 14 bases between them. CDR1 is MRHNA and CDR2 is SNTAGT in the germline V gene. The length of the CDR3 is 14 residues. CDR3 in amino acids: CASSSRAGDTEAFF. The CDR3 DNA reads as TGTGCCAGCAGCTCGAGGGCGGGTGACACTGAAGCTTTCTTT.

The rearrangement joins TRBV9 to TRBJ1-5; possible D gene TRBD1, 6 bases. The CDR3 loop spans 14 amino acids. Germline V gene lookup returns CDR1 SGDLS and CDR2 YYNGEE. Trimming shortened V by 0 bases and J by 5 bases, and 9 bases separated the two germline ends. The CDR3: CASSVGDTYQPQHF. The CDR3 coding sequence is TGTGCCAGCAGCGTAGGGGACACTTATCAGCCCCAGCATTTT.

The chain has TRBV9 and TRBJ2-1, with 8 bases aligning to TRBD2. V trimming: 2 bases; J trimming: 4 bases; junction bases outside the gene matches: 5. Looked up from germline, CDR1 is SGDLS and CDR2 is YYNGEE. CDR3 length equals 15 residues. The CDR3 reads CASSVGLGDYNEQFF. The DNA for the CDR3 is TGTGCCAGCAGCGTGGGACTAGGGGATTACAATGAGCAGTTCTTC.

The rearrangement links TRBV2 to TRBJ2-3; 8 bases match TRBD1. V trimming: 8 bases; J trimming: 4 bases; junction bases outside the gene matches: 11. The length of the CDR3 is 15 residues. Germline V lookup: CDR1 SNHLY, CDR2 FYNNEI. This chain's CDR3 is CASGQGLLESDTQYF. The CDR3 region has the DNA TGTGCCAGCGGACAGGGACTCTTGGAATCAGATACGCAGTATTTT.

The chain recombines TRBV6-5 with TRBJ2-5; TRBD1 is a possible D gene (6 bases). CDR3 size: 15 residues. Germline CDR1 and CDR2: MNHEY and SVGAGI. Trimming pared 5 bases from V and 5 bases from J, leaving 18 bases between. The chain's CDR3 is CASSTWTGTSETQYF. Written as DNA, the CDR3 is TGTGCCAGCAGTACTTGGACCGGGACATCTGAGACCCAGTACTTC.

This clone turned up a few times. The chain joins TRBV7-9 to TRBJ1-5; TRBD1 might be the D (6 bases). Germline loops: CDR1 SEHNR, CDR2 FQNEAQ (reference sequence). V gave up 1 base and J gave up 1 base, with 14 bases separating them. This CDR3 region has 17 residues. CDR3 sequence: CASSLGGQGRSNQPQHF. The CDR3 region has the DNA TGTGCCAGCAGCTTAGGGGGGCAGGGAAGAAGCAATCAGCCCCAGCATTTT.

The genes are TRBV24-1 and TRBJ2-7, with 8 bases identical to TRBD1. The CDR3 extends over 21 amino acids. V lost 5 bases, J lost 2 bases, and 25 bases stayed unmatched. Per germline, CDR1 KGHDR and CDR2 SFDVKD. CDR3 loop: CATSAQGAGTPPIRPAYEQYF. CDR3 sequence (DNA): TGTGCCACCAGTGCCCAGGGGGCGGGGACTCCTCCAATCCGACCCGCCTACGAGCAGTACTTC.

This chain links TRBV13 with TRBJ2-7, with unresolved D. This CDR3 comprises 13 residues. Germline V CDR1 and CDR2: PRHDT, FYEKMQ (reference sequence). V lost 2 bases and J 3 bases, leaving 8 bases between the germline ends. In DNA, the CDR3 is TGTGCCAGCAGCTTAAACTTGCTCTACGAGCAGTACTTC. Its translation: CASSLNLLYEQYF.

The chain links TRBV28 to TRBJ1-3; D is unclear. Trimming cost V 6 bases and J 0 bases, with 12 bases left between them. There are 15 residues in the CDR3. Germline V gene sequence: CDR1 MDHEN, CDR2 SYDVKM. Here the CDR3 reads CASSLMGSSGNTIYF. The CDR3 DNA is TGTGCCAGCAGCCTCATGGGCAGCTCTGGAAACACCATATATTTT.

Comments on this clone: This is likely an artifact of a read error, given a far larger clone one base away. The V call is TRBV5-4, the J call TRBJ1-1; D is unclear. Per germline, CDR1 SGHNT and CDR2 YYREEE (reference sequence). This CDR3 has 11 amino acids. V was cut by 0 bases and J by 7 bases, with 4 bases left in between. CDR3: CASSLDSEAFF. DNA for the CDR3: TGTGCCAGCAGCTTGGACAGTGAAGCTTTCTTT.